Listed below are T cell receptor beta chains from one sample, sequenced in a study of cytomegalovirus exposure and HLA in healthy donors. Method: immunoSEQ multiplex PCR; TCRdb's copy keeps in-frame clones and lacks some. The sample lists about 170,000 clones; 70% to 80% were seen once. Sequenced material: PBMCs. The receptors were gathered from a woman in her 50s in good health and CMV-seronegative. Each CDR3 is given with its conserved first and last residue. D genes are given only for firm matches. Rows give clone size only sometimes, using once, few, many, or a class for an expanded clone.

>TRBJ2-1|TRBV28|few|TRBD2
CASKHAPRLAGYNEQFF
TGTGCCAGCAAACACGCGCCCCGACTAGCGGGCTACAATGAGCAGTTCTTC
>TRBJ2-7|TRBV28|.|.
CASSLSTETYEQYF
TGTGCCAGCAGTTTAAGCACTGAGACCTACGAGCAGTACTTC
>TRBJ1-1|TRBV19|.|.
CASNQLGRANTEAFF
TGTGCCAGTAACCAACTGGGCAGGGCGAACACTGAAGCTTTCTTT
>TRBJ1-2|TRBV28|.|TRBD1
CASSFPRTGLSYGYTF
TGTGCCAGCAGTTTCCCAAGGACAGGGCTATCCTATGGCTACACCTTC
>TRBJ1-1|TRBV7-9|.|.
CSSSSTRTEAFF
TGTTCCAGCAGCTCCACTCGCACTGAAGCTTTCTTT
>TRBJ2-3|TRBV5-1|.|.
CASSLGGRWRGGDTQYF
TGCGCCAGCAGCTTGGGGGGTCGTTGGAGGGGCGGAGATACGCAGTATTTT
>TRBJ2-5|TRBV4-3|.|.
CASSQAVGAPQTQYF
TGCGCCAGCAGCCAAGCGGTGGGGGCCCCACAGACCCAGTACTTC
>TRBJ2-7|TRBV29-1|.|TRBD2
CSVRGLAGGSGEQYF
TGCAGCGTCCGAGGGCTGGCGGGAGGTTCAGGCGAGCAGTACTTC
>TRBJ1-2|TRBV5-1|.|TRBD1
CASSHGTALHGYTF
TGCGCCAGCAGCCACGGGACAGCTCTCCATGGCTACACCTTC
>TRBJ1-5|TRBV28|.|.
CASSPGDGNQPQHF
TGTGCCAGCAGTCCGGGGGACGGCAATCAGCCCCAGCATTTT
>TRBJ1-5|TRBV7-2|.|.
CASSFSGDGNQPQHF
TGTGCCAGCAGCTTCTCCGGGGATGGTAATCAGCCCCAGCATTTT
>TRBJ2-1|TRBV18|.|TRBD2
CASSPVPIGSGGPYNEQFF
TGTGCCAGCTCACCAGTCCCTATCGGTAGCGGGGGCCCCTACAATGAGCAGTTCTTC
>TRBJ2-7|TRBV19|.|TRBD1
CASRTGTGSYEQYF
TGTGCCAGTAGAACCGGGACAGGGTCCTACGAGCAGTACTTC
>TRBJ2-7|TRBV4-3|.|TRBD1
CASSQGQGQFEQYF
TGCGCCAGCAGCCAAGGACAGGGACAGTTCGAGCAGTACTTC
>TRBJ2-7|TRBV7-9|.|TRBD2
CASSGGGGGEAYEQYF
TGTGCCAGCAGCGGCGGGGGGGGCGGGGAAGCCTACGAGCAGTACTTC
>TRBJ2-3|TRBV5-1|few|TRBD1
CASSWGQGTDTQYF
TGCGCCAGCAGCTGGGGACAGGGCACAGATACGCAGTATTTT
>TRBJ2-3|TRBV5-6|few|.
CASSFEGRTDTQYF
TGTGCCAGCAGCTTTGAGGGCCGTACAGATACGCAGTATTTT
>TRBJ2-7|TRBV5-1|.|TRBD1
CASSRGQGSYEQYF
TGCGCCAGCAGCCGCGGACAGGGAAGCTACGAGCAGTACTTC
>TRBJ2-1|TRBV6-1|.|.
CASSDPGTRGEQFF
TGTGCCAGCAGTGATCCCGGGACTCGGGGTGAGCAGTTCTTC
>TRBJ1-4|TRBV19|.|.
CASSPDRRKLFF
TGTGCCAGTAGTCCTGACAGGAGAAAACTGTTTTTT
>TRBJ2-2|TRBV4-3|.|.
CASSQETATGELFF
TGCGCCAGCAGCCAAGAGACAGCTACCGGGGAGCTGTTTTTT
>TRBJ1-5|TRBV28|.|TRBD1
CASSSIGQGGWSQHF
TGTGCCAGCAGTTCCATCGGACAGGGGGGGTGGTCCCAGCATTTT
>TRBJ2-3|TRBV7-2|.|TRBD2
CASSSRTSGRDTQYF
TGTGCCAGCAGCTCCCGGACTAGCGGGAGAGATACGCAGTATTTT
>TRBJ1-2|TRBV6-5|.|.
CASSTLGQSYGYTF
TGTGCCAGCAGTACGCTGGGGCAGTCCTATGGCTACACCTTC
>TRBJ1-2|TRBV7-2|.|.
CASRRGGSGYGYTF
TGTGCCAGCAGGCGGGGTGGATCCGGCTATGGCTACACCTTC
>TRBJ1-2|TRBV28|.|.
CASSPQYGYTF
TGTGCCAGCAGTCCACAATATGGCTACACCTTC
>TRBJ2-1|TRBV2|.|.
CASGGDNGSDEQFF
TGTGCCAGCGGGGGCGACAACGGCTCTGATGAGCAGTTCTTC
>TRBJ2-7|TRBV7-9|.|TRBD1
CSSSRLAGGIAYEQYF
TGTTCCAGCAGCCGACTCGCAGGGGGCATCGCGTACGAGCAGTACTTC
>TRBJ1-5|TRBV19|few|TRBD1
CASSITPPRGPGQPQHF
TGTGCCAGTAGTATAACCCCACCTAGGGGGCCGGGTCAGCCCCAGCATTTT
>TRBJ2-1|TRBV5-1|.|.
CASRAVADYSSYNEQFF
TGCGCCAGCAGGGCGGTGGCAGACTATTCCTCCTACAATGAGCAGTTCTTC
>TRBJ1-6|TRBV7-9|.|.
CASSLGDIFNSPLHF
TGTGCCAGCAGCTTAGGTGACATCTTTAATTCACCCCTCCACTTT
>TRBJ2-2|TRBV5-4|.|TRBD2
CASSPGLAGVDGELFF
TGTGCCAGCAGCCCCGGACTAGCGGGAGTGGACGGGGAGCTGTTTTTT
>TRBJ1-4|TRBV7-2|.|TRBD1
CASSPRQGLANEKLFF
TGTGCCAGCAGCCCGCGACAGGGGCTGGCTAATGAAAAACTGTTTTTT
>TRBJ2-5|TRBV5-4|.|TRBD2
CASSLGLAGPQETQYF
TGTGCCAGCAGCTTAGGGCTAGCGGGACCCCAAGAGACCCAGTACTTC
>TRBJ1-1|TRBV28|.|.
CASSLNGGPGTEAFF
TGTGCCAGCAGTTTGAACGGGGGGCCTGGCACTGAAGCTTTCTTT
>TRBJ1-6|TRBV7-2|.|TRBD1
CASSLGTPGDRDNSPLHF
TGTGCCAGCAGCTTAGGGACTCCAGGGGACAGGGACAATTCACCCCTCCACTTT
>TRBJ1-5|TRBV21-1|.|.
CASSMGQSNQPQHF
TGTGCCAGCAGCATGGGACAGAGCAATCAGCCCCAGCATTTT